Following are 3 T cell receptor beta chains from one sample sequenced in a study of blood T cell repertoires in COVID-19. Some clones are missing from TCRdb's copy, which holds only in-frame ones; the method was immunoSEQ multiplex PCR. Of 100,000 to 150,000 clones in the sample, roughly 86% are singletons; the top ten hold about an eighth. The sample taken for sequencing was peripheral blood. The receptors shown here come from a woman aged 70-85 years with COVID-19, enrolled during active disease.

This chain uses TRBV2 with TRBJ2-1; 7 bases agree with TRBD2. V was pared by 7 bases and J by 8 bases, with 2 bases of the junction left unmatched. Germline-derived CDR1 and CDR2 are SNHLY and FYNNEI. This CDR3 comprises 11 residues. The CDR3, as DNA: TGTGCCAGCACGGGGAGGGATGAGCAGTTCTTC. Translating it yields CASTGRDEQFF.

This sequence joins TRBV6-2 or TRBV6-3 and TRBJ2-7; 8 nucleotides agree with TRBD1. In germline, CDR1 is MNHEY, CDR2 SVGEGT. Unmatched junction bases numbered 3, after V lost 2 bases and J lost 6 bases. CDR3 size: 13 residues. The CDR3 bases are TGTGCCAGCAGTTACGGACAGGGTTCCGAGCAGTACTTC. As protein: CASSYGQGSEQYF.

This rearrangement joins TRBV27 to TRBJ1-6; 8 positions match TRBD1. V trimming: 2 bases; J trimming: 6 bases; junction bases outside the gene matches: 6. Germline V CDR1 and CDR2: MNHEY, SMNVEV (reference sequence). The CDR3 spans 16 residues. Here the CDR3 DNA reads TGTGCCAGCAGTTTAAAAGGACAGGGTGGTAATTCACCCCTCCACTTT. Translated: CASSLKGQGGNSPLHF.